A selection of T cell receptor beta chains follows, all from one sample in a study of T cells after yellow fever vaccination. TCRdb reprocessed the 5' RACE reads via MiXCR and lists one record per CDR3 protein. Of 300,000 to 350,000 distinct CDR3 sequences in the sample, less than 9.5% were seen once. This specimen consisted of PBMCs, obtained approximately 47 days after the first yellow fever vaccination. These receptors came from a man younger than 35 who received the YFV17D yellow fever vaccine. Both conserved end residues are part of each CDR3. D genes are given only for firm matches. Clone size appears in some rows only: once, few, many, or a class for an expanded clone.

D,size,J,V,CDR3,DNA
.,.,TRBJ2-1,TRBV7-9,CASLARNNEQFF,TGTGCCAGCCTGGCTAGAAACAATGAGCAGTTCTTC
.,.,TRBJ1-1,TRBV5-1,CASSLVGQGNTEAFF,TGCGCCAGCAGCTTGGTAGGTCAGGGGAACACTGAAGCTTTCTTT
.,.,TRBJ1-1,TRBV7-9,CASTTTEANTEAFF,TGTGCCAGCACCACCACAGAGGCAAACACTGAAGCTTTCTTT
TRBD1,.,TRBJ1-5,TRBV20-1,CSAPSGQGVQPQHF,TGCAGTGCTCCCTCCGGACAGGGCGTTCAGCCCCAGCATTTT
.,.,TRBJ1-3,TRBV7-2,CASSLAPNTGNTIYF,TGTGCCAGCAGCTTAGCCCCGAACACGGGAAACACCATATATTTT
.,few,TRBJ1-1,TRBV4-1,CASSRNRVNTEAFF,TGCGCCAGCAGCCGAAACAGAGTTAACACTGAAGCTTTCTTT
.,few,TRBJ1-4,TRBV6-2/TRBV6-3,CASSERMTHEKLFF,TGTGCCAGCAGTGAGAGGATGACGCATGAAAAACTGTTTTTT
.,few,TRBJ1-1,TRBV28,CASSLMRLGGTEAFF,TGTGCCAGCAGTTTAATGCGTCTGGGGGGCACTGAAGCTTTCTTT
.,few,TRBJ1-3,TRBV5-1,CASSFIPYQRGNTIYF,TGCGCCAGCAGCTTCATTCCCTATCAGAGAGGAAACACCATATATTTT
TRBD1,.,TRBJ2-1,TRBV4-1,CASSLNRGTHNEQFF,TGCGCCAGCAGCCTAAACAGGGGTACACACAATGAGCAGTTCTTC
TRBD1,few,TRBJ1-2,TRBV29-1,CSVPGQGYYGYTF,TGCAGCGTTCCGGGACAGGGCTATTATGGCTACACCTTC
TRBD2,.,TRBJ2-7,TRBV5-1,CASSHPSGETYEQYF,TGCGCCAGCAGCCACCCTAGCGGGGAGACTTACGAGCAGTACTTC
.,few,TRBJ2-5,TRBV5-1,CASRGPPSVETQYF,TGCGCCAGCCGAGGACCCCCCTCGGTGGAGACCCAGTACTTC
.,.,TRBJ2-1,TRBV14,CASSPDRTLGNEQFF,TGTGCCAGCAGCCCCGACAGGACGCTAGGCAATGAGCAGTTCTTC
.,.,TRBJ2-1,TRBV7-9,CASSLQGPANEQFF,TGTGCCAGCAGCTTACAGGGGCCCGCCAATGAGCAGTTCTTC
.,.,TRBJ2-5,TRBV14,CASSQGLVQETQYF,TGTGCCAGCAGCCAAGGACTAGTCCAAGAGACCCAGTACTTC
TRBD2,few,TRBJ2-1,TRBV5-6,CASSLVAGGPWNEQFF,TGTGCCAGCAGCTTGGTAGCGGGGGGGCCTTGGAATGAGCAGTTCTTC
TRBD1,.,TRBJ2-5,TRBV20-1,CSARGQGRETQYF,TGCAGTGCTAGAGGACAGGGGCGAGAGACCCAGTACTTC
TRBD2,.,TRBJ2-1,TRBV13,CASSLNGGGDYNEQFF,TGTGCCAGCAGCTTAAACGGCGGGGGAGACTACAATGAGCAGTTCTTC
TRBD2,.,TRBJ2-7,TRBV20-1,CSAVSGGAPSYEQYF,TGCAGTGCAGTTAGCGGGGGAGCTCCCTCCTACGAGCAGTACTTC
TRBD2,few,TRBJ2-3,TRBV7-6,CASSLDLLAGSRDTQYF,TGTGCCAGCAGCTTAGACCTACTAGCGGGCTCCAGGGATACGCAGTATTTT
.,few,TRBJ2-1,TRBV27,CASKGRYNEQFF,TGTGCCAGCAAGGGCAGATACAATGAGCAGTTCTTC
.,many,TRBJ1-1,TRBV7-9,CASSLERDTEAFF,TGTGCCAGCAGTCTTGAACGTGACACTGAAGCTTTCTTT
.,few,TRBJ1-2,TRBV12-3/TRBV12-4,CASSFFRAGDGYTF,TGTGCCAGCAGTTTCTTCAGAGCAGGGGACGGCTACACCTTC
.,.,TRBJ2-2,TRBV5-6,CASSLGVTGELFF,TGTGCCAGCAGCTTGGGGGTCACCGGGGAGCTGTTTTTT
.,few,TRBJ1-2,TRBV12-3/TRBV12-4,CASSPYYGYTF,TGTGCCAGCAGTCCCTATTATGGCTACACCTTC
TRBD1,.,TRBJ1-2,TRBV7-9,CASSKRDRDSNYGYTF,TGTGCCAGCAGTAAGCGGGACAGGGATTCTAACTATGGCTACACCTTC
TRBD1,few,TRBJ2-7,TRBV7-9,CASGPQGHYEQYF,TGTGCCAGCGGCCCACAGGGGCACTACGAGCAGTACTTC
.,.,TRBJ2-1,TRBV20-1,CSARGVRVSYNEQFF,TGCAGTGCTAGAGGGGTAAGGGTATCCTACAATGAGCAGTTCTTC
.,few,TRBJ2-3,TRBV7-2,CASSLVDGSTDTQYF,TGTGCCAGCAGCTTAGTGGACGGGAGCACAGATACGCAGTATTTT
.,.,TRBJ2-4,TRBV12-3/TRBV12-4,CASSLLARSDIQYF,TGTGCCAGCAGTTTACTAGCGCGGTCGGACATTCAGTACTTC
.,.,TRBJ1-2,TRBV5-1,CASSAGGAGYTF,TGCGCCAGCAGCGCGGGGGGCGCCGGCTACACCTTC
.,many,TRBJ1-2,TRBV7-2,CASSLDSYGYTF,TGTGCCAGCAGCTTAGACAGCTATGGCTACACCTTC
.,.,TRBJ2-5,TRBV10-3,CAISESDSQETQYF,TGTGCCATCAGTGAGTCTGACAGTCAAGAGACCCAGTACTTC
.,few,TRBJ1-2,TRBV4-1,CASSQEAREVYGYTF,TGCGCCAGCAGCCAAGAAGCACGGGAAGTCTATGGCTACACCTTC
.,.,TRBJ2-1,TRBV9,CASSVVSSSYNEQFF,TGTGCCAGCAGCGTAGTGAGCAGCTCCTACAATGAGCAGTTCTTC
TRBD2,.,TRBJ2-3,TRBV7-8,CASSLAQGLAGTTDTQYF,TGTGCCAGCAGCTTAGCGCAGGGACTAGCGGGGACCACAGATACGCAGTATTTT
TRBD1,.,TRBJ1-6,TRBV4-1,CASSPRDSYNSPLHF,TGCGCCAGCAGCCCCCGGGACAGCTATAATTCACCCCTCCACTTT
.,few,TRBJ2-3,TRBV7-3,CASSTLGLGSTDTQYF,TGTGCCAGCAGCACCTTGGGGCTAGGGAGCACAGATACGCAGTATTTT
.,.,TRBJ2-2,TRBV20-1,CSARDAGLSTGELFF,TGCAGTGCTAGAGATGCGGGGCTCAGCACCGGGGAGCTGTTTTTT
.,few,TRBJ1-1,TRBV12-3/TRBV12-4,CASTLTVAPNTEAFF,TGTGCCAGCACCTTAACGGTAGCCCCGAACACTGAAGCTTTCTTT
TRBD2,few,TRBJ2-5,TRBV7-9,CASSSRLAGETQYF,TGTGCCAGCAGCTCCCGACTAGCCGGAGAGACCCAGTACTTC
.,.,TRBJ2-3,TRBV27,CASSSRSGGDTQYF,TGTGCCAGCAGTTCCAGGTCCGGGGGAGATACGCAGTATTTT
TRBD1,many,TRBJ1-5,TRBV29-1,CSARGGSNQPQHF,TGCAGCGCCAGGGGGGGGAGCAATCAGCCCCAGCATTTT
TRBD1,.,TRBJ2-2,TRBV24-1,CGTSGFGTENTGELFF,TGTGGCACCAGTGGATTCGGGACAGAGAACACCGGGGAGCTGTTTTTT
.,few,TRBJ1-2,TRBV12-3/TRBV12-4,CASSTPWSYGYTF,TGTGCCAGCAGTACCCCTTGGAGCTATGGCTACACCTTC
.,.,TRBJ2-2,TRBV18,CASSPSEGREATGELFF,TGTGCCAGCTCACCATCGGAGGGCAGGGAGGCCACCGGGGAGCTGTTTTTT
TRBD2,few,TRBJ2-5,TRBV7-9,CASSFNRGREETQYF,TGTGCCAGCAGCTTTAATCGGGGGAGGGAAGAGACCCAGTACTTC
.,few,TRBJ1-2,TRBV2,CASSEDGQGFYGYTF,TGTGCCAGCAGTGAAGACGGGCAGGGGTTCTATGGCTACACCTTC
TRBD1,.,TRBJ1-2,TRBV3-1,CASSRQGGYTF,TGTGCCAGCAGTCGACAGGGGGGCTACACCTTC
TRBD1,few,TRBJ1-2,TRBV29-1,CSVELRGQGRGYTF,TGCAGCGTTGAACTTCGTGGACAGGGACGTGGCTACACCTTC
.,few,TRBJ2-2,TRBV10-3,CAISEEDPNTGELFF,TGTGCCATCAGTGAAGAAGACCCGAACACCGGGGAGCTGTTTTTT
.,.,TRBJ2-2,TRBV7-6,CASSLGDEFVGGELFF,TGTGCCAGCAGCCTGGGGGACGAGTTTGTAGGCGGGGAGCTGTTTTTT
TRBD2,few,TRBJ2-2,TRBV14,CASSLRFTAGGANTGELFF,TGTGCCAGCAGCCTGAGGTTTACAGCGGGGGGCGCCAACACCGGGGAGCTGTTTTTT
.,.,TRBJ1-4,TRBV25-1,CASSVYRSTATNEKLFF,TGTGCCAGCAGTGTCTACAGGTCCACAGCAACTAATGAAAAACTGTTTTTT
.,few,TRBJ1-2,TRBV7-2,CASSQDRQGRGYTF,TGTGCCAGCAGCCAAGACAGGCAGGGGAGGGGCTACACCTTC
.,many,TRBJ1-2,TRBV12-3/TRBV12-4,CATTPYGYTF,TGTGCCACGACCCCCTATGGCTACACCTTC
TRBD1,.,TRBJ2-2,TRBV5-4,CASRADRGNTGELFF,TGTGCCAGCAGGGCAGACAGGGGGAACACCGGGGAGCTGTTTTTT